This T cell receptor beta chain was documented in a study of blood T cells in healthy people across ages. The junction had 6 bases not matched to a gene; V was cut back by 3 bases and J by 0 bases. CDR3 length: 16 residues. CDR1 is MDHEN and CDR2 is SYDVKM in the germline V gene. The sample holds a few counts of this clonotype. A second PCR, run for roughly 7 to 11 cycles, used a sample-barcoded 5' primer plus a J-beta primer mix. TCRdb recomputed calls from the 5' RACE reads with MiXCR, one row per CDR3 protein. Of approximately 850,000 distinct CDR3 sequences listed, 58% are singletons. The sequenced sample was blood. The sequence came from a man aged 25-45 years in good health. The rearrangement joins TRBV28 to TRBJ2-7, with TRBD2 matching 9 bases. The CDR3 DNA sequence: TGTGCCAGCAGTTTCACACTAGCGGGTCTCTCCTACGAGCAGTACTTC. It encodes CASSFTLAGLSYEQYF.